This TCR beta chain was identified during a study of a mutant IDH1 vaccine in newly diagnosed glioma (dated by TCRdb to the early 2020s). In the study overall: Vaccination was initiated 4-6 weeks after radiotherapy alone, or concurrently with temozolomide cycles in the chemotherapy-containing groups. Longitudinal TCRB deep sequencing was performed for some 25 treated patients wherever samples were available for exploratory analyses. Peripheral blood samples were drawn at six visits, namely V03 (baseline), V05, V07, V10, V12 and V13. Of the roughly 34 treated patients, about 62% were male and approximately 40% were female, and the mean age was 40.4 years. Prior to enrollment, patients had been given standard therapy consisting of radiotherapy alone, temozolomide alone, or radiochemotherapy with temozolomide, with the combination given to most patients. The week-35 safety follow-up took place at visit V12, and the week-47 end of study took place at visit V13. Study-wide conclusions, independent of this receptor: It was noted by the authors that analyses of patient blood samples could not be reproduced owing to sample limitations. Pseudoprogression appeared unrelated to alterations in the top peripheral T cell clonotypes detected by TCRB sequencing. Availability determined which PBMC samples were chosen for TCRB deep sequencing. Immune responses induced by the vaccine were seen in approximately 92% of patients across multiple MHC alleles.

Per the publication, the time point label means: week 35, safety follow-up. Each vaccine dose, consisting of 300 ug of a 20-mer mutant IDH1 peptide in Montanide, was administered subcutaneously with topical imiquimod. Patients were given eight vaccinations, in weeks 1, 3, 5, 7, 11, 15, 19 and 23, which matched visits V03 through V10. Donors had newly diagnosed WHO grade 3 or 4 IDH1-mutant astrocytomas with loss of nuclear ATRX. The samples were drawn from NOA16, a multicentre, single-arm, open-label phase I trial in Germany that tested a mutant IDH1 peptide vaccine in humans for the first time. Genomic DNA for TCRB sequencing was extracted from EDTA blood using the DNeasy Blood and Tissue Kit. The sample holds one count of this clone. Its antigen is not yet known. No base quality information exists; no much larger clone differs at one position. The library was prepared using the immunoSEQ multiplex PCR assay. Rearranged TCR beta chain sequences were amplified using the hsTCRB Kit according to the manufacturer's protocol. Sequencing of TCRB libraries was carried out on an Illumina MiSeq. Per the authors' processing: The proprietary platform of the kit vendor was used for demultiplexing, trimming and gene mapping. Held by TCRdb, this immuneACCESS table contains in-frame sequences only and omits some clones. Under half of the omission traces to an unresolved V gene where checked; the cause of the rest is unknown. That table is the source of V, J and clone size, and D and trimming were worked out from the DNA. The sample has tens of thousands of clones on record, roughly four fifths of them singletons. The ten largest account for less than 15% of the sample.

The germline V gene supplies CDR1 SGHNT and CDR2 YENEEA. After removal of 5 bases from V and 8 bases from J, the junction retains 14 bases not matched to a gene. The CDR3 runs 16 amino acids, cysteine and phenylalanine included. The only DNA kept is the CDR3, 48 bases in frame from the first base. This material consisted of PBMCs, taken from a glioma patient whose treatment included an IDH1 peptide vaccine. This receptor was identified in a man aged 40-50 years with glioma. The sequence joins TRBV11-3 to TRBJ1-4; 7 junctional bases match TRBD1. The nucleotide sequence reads TGTGCCAGCAGCCGCCCCCTAGCAGGGGGACGGGAAAAACTGTTTTTT. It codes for CASSRPLAGGREKLFF.